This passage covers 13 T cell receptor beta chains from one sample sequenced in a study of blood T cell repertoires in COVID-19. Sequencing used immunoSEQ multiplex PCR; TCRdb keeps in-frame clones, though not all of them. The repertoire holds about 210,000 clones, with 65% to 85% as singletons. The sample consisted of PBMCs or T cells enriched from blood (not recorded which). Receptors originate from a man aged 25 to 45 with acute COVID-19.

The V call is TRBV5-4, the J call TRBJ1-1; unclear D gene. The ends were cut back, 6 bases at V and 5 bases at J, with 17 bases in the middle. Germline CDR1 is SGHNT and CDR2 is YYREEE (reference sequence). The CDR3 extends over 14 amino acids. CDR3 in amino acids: CASNMDGGKTEAFF. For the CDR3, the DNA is TGTGCCAGCAACATGGACGGCGGGAAAACTGAAGCTTTCTTT.

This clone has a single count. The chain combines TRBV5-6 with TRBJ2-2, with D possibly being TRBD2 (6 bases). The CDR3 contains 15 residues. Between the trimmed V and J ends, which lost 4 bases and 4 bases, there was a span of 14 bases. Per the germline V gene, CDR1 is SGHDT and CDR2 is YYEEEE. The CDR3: CASSLGSGGTGELFF. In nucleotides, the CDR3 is TGTGCCAGCAGCCTGGGGTCCGGGGGCACCGGGGAGCTGTTTTTT.

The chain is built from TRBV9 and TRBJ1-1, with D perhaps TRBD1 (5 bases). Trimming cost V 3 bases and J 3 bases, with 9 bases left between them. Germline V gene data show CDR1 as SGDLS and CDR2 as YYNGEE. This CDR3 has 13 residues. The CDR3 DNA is TGTGCCAGCAGCGGGGGCTTTTACACTGAAGCTTTCTTT. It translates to CASSGGFYTEAFF.

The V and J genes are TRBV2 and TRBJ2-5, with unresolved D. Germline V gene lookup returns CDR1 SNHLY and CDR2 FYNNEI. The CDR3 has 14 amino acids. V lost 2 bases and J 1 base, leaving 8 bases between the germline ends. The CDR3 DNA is TGTGCCAGCAGTGAAACGGCAGGCCAAGAGACCCAGTACTTC. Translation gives CASSETAGQETQYF.

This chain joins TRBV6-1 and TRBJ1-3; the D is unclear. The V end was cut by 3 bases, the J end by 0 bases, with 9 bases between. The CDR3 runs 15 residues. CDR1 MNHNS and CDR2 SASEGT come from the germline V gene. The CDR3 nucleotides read TGTGCCAGCAGTGATTGGCAGTTCTCTGGAAACACCATATATTTT. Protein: CASSDWQFSGNTIYF.

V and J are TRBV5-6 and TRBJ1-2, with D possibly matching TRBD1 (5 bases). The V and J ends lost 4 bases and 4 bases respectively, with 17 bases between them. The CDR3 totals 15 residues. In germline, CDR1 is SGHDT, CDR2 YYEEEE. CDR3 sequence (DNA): TGTGCCAGCAGCCCGGCGTCGGGGGGAGGCTATGGCTACACCTTC. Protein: CASSPASGGGYGYTF.

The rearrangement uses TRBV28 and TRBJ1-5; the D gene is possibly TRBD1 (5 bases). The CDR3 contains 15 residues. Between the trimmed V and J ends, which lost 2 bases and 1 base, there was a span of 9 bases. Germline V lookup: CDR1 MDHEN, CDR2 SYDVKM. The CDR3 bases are TGTGCCAGCAGTTTACCGGGGGGAAGCAATCAGCCCCAGCATTTT. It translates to CASSLPGGSNQPQHF.

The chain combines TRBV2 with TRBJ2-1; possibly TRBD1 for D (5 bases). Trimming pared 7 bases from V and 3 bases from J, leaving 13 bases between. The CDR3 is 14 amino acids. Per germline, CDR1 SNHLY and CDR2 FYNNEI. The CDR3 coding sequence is TGTGCCAGCATAAGTGGGGCCCTCTACAATGAGCAGTTCTTC. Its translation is CASISGALYNEQFF.

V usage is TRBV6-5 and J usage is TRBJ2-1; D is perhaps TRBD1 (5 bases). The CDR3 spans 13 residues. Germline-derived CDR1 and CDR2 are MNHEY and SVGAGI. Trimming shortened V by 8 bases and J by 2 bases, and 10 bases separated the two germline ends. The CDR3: CASWGSTYNEQFF. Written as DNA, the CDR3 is TGTGCCAGCTGGGGCAGTACCTACAATGAGCAGTTCTTC.

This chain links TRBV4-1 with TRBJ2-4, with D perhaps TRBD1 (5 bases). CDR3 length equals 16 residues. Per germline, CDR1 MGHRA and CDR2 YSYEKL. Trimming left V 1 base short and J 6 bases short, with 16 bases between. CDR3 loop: CASSQATGSLPNIQYF. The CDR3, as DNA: TGCGCCAGCAGCCAAGCCACAGGCTCCCTCCCAAACATTCAGTACTTC.

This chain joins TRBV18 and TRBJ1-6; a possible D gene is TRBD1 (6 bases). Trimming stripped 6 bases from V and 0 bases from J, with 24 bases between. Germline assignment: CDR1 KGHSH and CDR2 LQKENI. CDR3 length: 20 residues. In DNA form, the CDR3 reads TGTGCCAGCTCCCCTGTTGCTTTCTCGCCGGACAGCTCCTATAATTCACCCCTCCACTTT. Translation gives CASSPVAFSPDSSYNSPLHF.

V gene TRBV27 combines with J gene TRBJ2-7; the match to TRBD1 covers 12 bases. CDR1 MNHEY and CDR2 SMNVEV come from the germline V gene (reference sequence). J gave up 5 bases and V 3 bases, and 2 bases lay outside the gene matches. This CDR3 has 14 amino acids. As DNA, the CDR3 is TGTGCCAGCAGTTTCGGGACAGGGGGCAACGAGCAGTACTTC. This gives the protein CASSFGTGGNEQYF.

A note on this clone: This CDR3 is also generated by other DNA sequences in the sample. The CDR3 region is CASRLLAGAYNEQFF. In DNA, the CDR3 is TGTGCCAGCAGACTACTAGCGGGAGCCTACAATGAGCAGTTCTTC. V is TRBV6-5 and J is TRBJ2-1, with 11 bases aligning to TRBD2. The junction had 3 bases not matched to a gene; V was cut back by 6 bases and J by 2 bases. This CDR3 spans 15 amino acids. CDR1 MNHEY and CDR2 SVGAGI come from the germline V gene.